The rows below give T cell receptor beta chains drawn from one sample of a study of blood T cells in healthy people across ages. TCRdb re-analysed the 5' RACE reads in MiXCR, keeping a single row per CDR3 protein. The repertoire includes 850,000 to 1,000,000 distinct CDR3 sequences, 45% to 50% of them detected once, and over 10% sits in the top ten. Material: blood. These receptors originate from a man younger than 45 in good health. Each CDR3 is given without its conserved first and last residue. The order of the fields is D gene, V gene, CDR3 protein. The D gene is left open where the match is weak.

TRBD2 TRBV9 ASSRTSGGRDEQF
TRBD1 TRBV6-6 ASSYSRDRVNQETQY
- TRBV7-9 ASSPYLGSNIQY
TRBD1 TRBV2 AIGGQGALADTQY
- TRBV28 ASSSHGANTEAF
- TRBV28 ASSLGTGRYGYT
- TRBV9 ASSVPITGELF
- TRBV10-3 AISELKVGEQY
- TRBV30 AWSVRTSKQY
- TRBV3-1 ASSQKTNQETQY
- TRBV7-9 ASSPLMGDEQF
TRBD1 TRBV18 ASSIGTGESYEQY
- TRBV27 ASWRGRDTQY
- TRBV20-1 SAPPRKDRPYEQY
- TRBV20-1 SAERSYGYT
TRBD2 TRBV10-3 AISGPGLAYVTQY
TRBD1 TRBV12-3/TRBV12-4 ASSFATGISEQY
- TRBV2 ASRPELQPQH
- TRBV20-1 SETGRSENGYT
TRBD1 TRBV9 ASSAQGGYYNEQF
- TRBV12-3/TRBV12-4 ASSLRDGNSPLH
- TRBV11-3 ASSQGTIRFTEQF
- TRBV6-5 ASRKGGKRTQY
TRBD2 TRBV2 ASSEASGLAGDSANTGELF
- TRBV5-1 ASSFNGGSYNEQF
- TRBV4-2 ASSQDPSAIIQF
- TRBV30 AWSPPLATNEKLF
TRBD2 TRBV12-3/TRBV12-4 ASRTGLAGGGGELF
- TRBV6-6 ASSYIQIGEYEQY
TRBD2 TRBV5-1 ASSLRASGEYNEQF
- TRBV12-3/TRBV12-4 ASTNGTAGSEQY
- TRBV3-1 ASSQDSQAQPQH
- TRBV12-3/TRBV12-4 ASSFGPGVRETQY
- TRBV6-2/TRBV6-3 ASSRSDTQY
- TRBV4-2 ASSQVGTGSAGTDTQY
TRBD1 TRBV11-2 ASSSQGGGYT
TRBD1 TRBV13 ASSPGQGTNTEAF
- TRBV4-1 ASSQGMAVSPNYGYT
TRBD2 TRBV27 ASSLAGGPHEQY
TRBD2 TRBV7-9 ASSGTSGTTDTQY
- TRBV12-3/TRBV12-4 ASSLGERETNTDTQY
TRBD1 TRBV20-1 SAPVPGQGMNTEAF
TRBD2 TRBV6-2/TRBV6-3 ASSYGTSGGAYPRTQY
- TRBV2 ASLPGSYNEQF
- TRBV6-1 ASSEELKYEQY
- TRBV27 ASRFIATNEKLF
- TRBV20-1 SATPYRDVNEKLF
- TRBV6-8 ASIVGQNYGQY